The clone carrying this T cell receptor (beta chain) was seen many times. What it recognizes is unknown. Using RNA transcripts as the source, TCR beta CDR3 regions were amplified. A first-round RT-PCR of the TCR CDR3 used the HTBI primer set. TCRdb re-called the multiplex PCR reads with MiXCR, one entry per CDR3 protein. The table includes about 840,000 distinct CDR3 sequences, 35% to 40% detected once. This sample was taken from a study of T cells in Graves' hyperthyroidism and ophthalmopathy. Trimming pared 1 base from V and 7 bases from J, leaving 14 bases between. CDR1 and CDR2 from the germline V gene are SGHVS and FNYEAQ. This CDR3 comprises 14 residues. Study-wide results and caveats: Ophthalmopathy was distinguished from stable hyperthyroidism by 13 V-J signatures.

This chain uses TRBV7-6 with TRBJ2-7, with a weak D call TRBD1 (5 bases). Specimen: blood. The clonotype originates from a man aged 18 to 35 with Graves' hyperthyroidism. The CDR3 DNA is TGTGCCAGCAGCTTAGGTGGACAATCTGGTGAGCAGTACTTC. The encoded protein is CASSLGGQSGEQYF. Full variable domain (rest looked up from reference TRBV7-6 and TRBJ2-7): GAGVSQSPRYKVTKRGQDVALRCDPISGHVSLYWYRQALGQGPEFLTYFNYEAQQDKSGLPNDRFSAERPEGSISTLTIQRTEQRDSAMYRCASSLGGQSGEQYFGPGTRLTVT.